The source of this T cell receptor (beta chain) is a study of T cells in localized non-small cell lung cancer. Study results and limitations: Because researchers sequenced only one region of the tumor, heterogeneity is still possible. A denser population of T cells in blood accompanied longer overall survival. Adjacent lung tissue had a median roughly 55 of the top 100 clones found in the tumor.

This clone was counted only a few times. What it binds is unknown. This CDR3 is 15 amino acids long. Trimming left V 2 bases short and J 0 bases short, with 11 bases between. Germline V lookup: CDR1 KGHSH, CDR2 LQKENI. The table came from immunoSEQ multiplex PCR; TCRdb's copy has only in-frame clones and leaves some out. There are more than 70,000 clones in the sample; almost 85% occur only once, and 2.5% to 3% lies in the top ten. The TCR originated in a man aged 40-75 years with stage I lung adenocarcinoma. The V gene is TRBV18, the J gene TRBJ2-7; the D gene is possibly TRBD1 (5 bases). The starting material was peripheral blood, obtained before any cancer treatment. This CDR3 reads CASSPGARSSYEQYF. CDR3 DNA: TGTGCCAGCTCACCAGGGGCCAGGAGCTCCTACGAGCAGTACTTC.